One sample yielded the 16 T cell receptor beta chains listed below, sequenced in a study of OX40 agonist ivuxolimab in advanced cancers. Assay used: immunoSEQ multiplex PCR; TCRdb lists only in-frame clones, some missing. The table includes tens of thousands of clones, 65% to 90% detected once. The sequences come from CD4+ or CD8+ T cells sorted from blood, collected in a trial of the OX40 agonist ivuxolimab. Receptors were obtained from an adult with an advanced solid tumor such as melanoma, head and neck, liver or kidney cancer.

CDR3 loop: CASSVGGNDEKLFF. Here the CDR3 DNA reads TGTGCCAGCAGCGTAGGGGGGAATGATGAAAAACTGTTTTTT. The chain uses TRBV9 and TRBJ1-4; D is perhaps TRBD1 (5 bases). CDR1 and CDR2 from the germline V gene are SGDLS and YYNGEE. The ends were cut back, 0 bases at V and 6 bases at J, with 9 bases in the middle. The CDR3 contains 14 residues.

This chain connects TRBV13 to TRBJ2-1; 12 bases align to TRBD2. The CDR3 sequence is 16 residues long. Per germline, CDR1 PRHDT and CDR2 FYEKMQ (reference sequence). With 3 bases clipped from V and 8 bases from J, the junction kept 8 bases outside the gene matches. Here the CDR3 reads CASSFRLAGVVHEQFF. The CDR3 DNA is TGTGCCAGCAGCTTCCGACTAGCGGGAGTTGTCCATGAGCAGTTCTTC.

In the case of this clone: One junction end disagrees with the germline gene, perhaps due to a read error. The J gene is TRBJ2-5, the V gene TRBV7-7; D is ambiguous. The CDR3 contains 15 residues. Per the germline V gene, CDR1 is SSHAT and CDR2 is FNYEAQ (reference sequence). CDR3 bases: TGTGCTAGCAGCTTATCTCGTGGGGTGGCGGAGACCCAGTACTTC. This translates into CASSLSRGVAETQYF.

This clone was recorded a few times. The CDR3 sequence: CASRARDPKPNQPQHF. The CDR3 bases are TGTGCCAGCAGGGCTCGGGACCCCAAACCCAATCAGCCCCAGCATTTT. The chain employs TRBV2 and TRBJ1-5; D might be TRBD1 (5 bases). CDR1 and CDR2 (germline): SNHLY, FYNNEI. V was trimmed by 6 bases and J by 3 bases, leaving 18 bases between them. The CDR3 contains 16 residues. The entire variable domain, with the rest obtained from reference TRBV2 and TRBJ1-5, is as follows: EPEVTQTPSHQVTQMGQEVILRCVPISNHLYFYWYRQILGQKVEFLVSFYNNEISEKSEIFDDQFSVERPDGSNFTLKIRSTKLEDSAMYFCASRARDPKPNQPQHFGDGTRLSIL.

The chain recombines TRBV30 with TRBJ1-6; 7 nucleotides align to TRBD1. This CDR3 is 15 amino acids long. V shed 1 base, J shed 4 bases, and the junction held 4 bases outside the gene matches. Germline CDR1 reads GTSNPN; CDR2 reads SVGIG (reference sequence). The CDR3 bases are TGTGCCTGGAGTGGCGGGGACAGATATAATTCACCCCTCCACTTT. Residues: CAWSGGDRYNSPLHF.

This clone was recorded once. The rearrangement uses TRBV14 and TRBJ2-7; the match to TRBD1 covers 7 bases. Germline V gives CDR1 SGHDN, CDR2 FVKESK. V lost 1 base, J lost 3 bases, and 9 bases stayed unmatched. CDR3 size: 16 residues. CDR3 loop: CASSQGSGTAIYEQYF. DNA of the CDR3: TGTGCCAGCAGCCAAGGGTCCGGGACAGCCATCTACGAGCAGTACTTC. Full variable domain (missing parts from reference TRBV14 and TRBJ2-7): EAGVTQFPSHSVIEKGQTVTLRCDPISGHDNLYWYRRVMGKEIKFLLHFVKESKQDESGMPNNRFLAERTGGTYSTLKVQPAELEDSGVYFCASSQGSGTAIYEQYFGPGTRLTVT.

The CDR3 here is CASSSSGASNQPQHF. The CDR3 DNA reads as TGTGCCAGCAGCTCATCCGGGGCTAGCAATCAGCCCCAGCATTTT. The chain uses TRBV9 and TRBJ1-5; D perhaps matches TRBD1 (5 bases). The germline gives CDR1 SGDLS, CDR2 YYNGEE. V dropped 4 bases and J dropped 0 bases, with 11 bases sitting between them. The CDR3 is 15 residues long.

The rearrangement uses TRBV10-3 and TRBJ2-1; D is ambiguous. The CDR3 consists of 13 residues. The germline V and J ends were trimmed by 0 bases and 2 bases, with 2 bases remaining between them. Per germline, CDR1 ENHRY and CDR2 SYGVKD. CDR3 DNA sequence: TGTGCCATCAGTGAGTCGACCTACAATGAGCAGTTCTTC. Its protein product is CAISESTYNEQFF.

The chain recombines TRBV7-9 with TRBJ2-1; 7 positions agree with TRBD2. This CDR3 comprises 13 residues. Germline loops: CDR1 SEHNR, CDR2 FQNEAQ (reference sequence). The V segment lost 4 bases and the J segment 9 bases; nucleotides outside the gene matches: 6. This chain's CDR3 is CASSWGGPSEQFF. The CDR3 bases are TGTGCCAGCAGCTGGGGGGGTCCCAGTGAGCAGTTCTTC.

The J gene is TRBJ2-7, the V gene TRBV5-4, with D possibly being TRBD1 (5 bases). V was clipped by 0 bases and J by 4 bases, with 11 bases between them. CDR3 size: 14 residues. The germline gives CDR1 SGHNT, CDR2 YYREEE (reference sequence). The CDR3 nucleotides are TGTGCCAGCAGCTTGGAGGGGCGCGATTACGAGCAGTACTTC. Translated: CASSLEGRDYEQYF.

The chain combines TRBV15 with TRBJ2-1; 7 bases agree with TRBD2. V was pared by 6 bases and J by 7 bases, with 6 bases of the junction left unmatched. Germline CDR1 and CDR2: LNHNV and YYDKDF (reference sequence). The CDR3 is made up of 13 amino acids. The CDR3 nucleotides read TGTGCCACCAGTAGTGGGAGGGGAAATGAGCAGTTCTTC. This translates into CATSSGRGNEQFF.

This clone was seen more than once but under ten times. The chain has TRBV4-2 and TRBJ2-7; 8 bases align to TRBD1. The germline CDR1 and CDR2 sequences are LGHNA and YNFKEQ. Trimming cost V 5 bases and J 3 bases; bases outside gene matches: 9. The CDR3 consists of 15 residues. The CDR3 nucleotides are TGTGCCAGCAGCAGCGCCGGGACAGGAAGCTACGAGCAGTACTTC. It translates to CASSSAGTGSYEQYF.

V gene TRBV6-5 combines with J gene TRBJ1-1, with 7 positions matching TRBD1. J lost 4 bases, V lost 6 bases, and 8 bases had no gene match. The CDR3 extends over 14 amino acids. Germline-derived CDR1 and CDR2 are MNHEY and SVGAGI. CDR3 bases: TGTGCCAGCAGGGTTCAGGGGGTAGGCACTGAAGCTTTCTTT. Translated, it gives CASRVQGVGTEAFF.

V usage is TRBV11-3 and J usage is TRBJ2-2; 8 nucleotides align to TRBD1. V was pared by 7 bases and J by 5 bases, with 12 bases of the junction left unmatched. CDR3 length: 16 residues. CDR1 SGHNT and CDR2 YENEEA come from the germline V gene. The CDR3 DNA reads TGTGCCAGCACCGGACAGGGAGTGGATGGAACCGGGGAGCTGTTTTTT. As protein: CASTGQGVDGTGELFF.

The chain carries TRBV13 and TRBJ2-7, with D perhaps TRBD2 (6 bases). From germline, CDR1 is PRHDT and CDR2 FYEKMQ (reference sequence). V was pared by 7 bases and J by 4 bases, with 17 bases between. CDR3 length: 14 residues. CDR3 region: CASTLGSGSYEQYF. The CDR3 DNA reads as TGTGCCAGCACCCTAGGTAGCGGTAGTTACGAGCAGTACTTC. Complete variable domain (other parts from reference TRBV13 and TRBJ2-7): AAGVIQSPRHLIKEKRETATLKCYPIPRHDTVYWYQQGPGQDPQFLISFYEKMQSDKGSIPDRFSAQQFSDYHSELNMSSLELGDSALYFCASTLGSGSYEQYFGPGTRLTVT.

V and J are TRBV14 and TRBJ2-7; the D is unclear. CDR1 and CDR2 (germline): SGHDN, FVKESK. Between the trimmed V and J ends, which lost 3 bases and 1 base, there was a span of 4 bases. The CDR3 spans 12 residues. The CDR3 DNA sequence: TGTGCCAGCAGCCACAGGTCCTACGAGCAGTACTTC. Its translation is CASSHRSYEQYF.